This T cell receptor (beta chain) was profiled in a study of cytomegalovirus exposure and HLA in healthy donors (dated by TCRdb to the late 2010s). With regard to the full study: In an earlier analysis of some 610 of the donors, approximately 260 Gb of sequence data and 100 million or so unique TCR beta sequences from about 179 million T cells were reported. To decide whether each TCR beta V gene segment behaved as functional or pseudogenic, an earlier analysis of approximately 590 of the donors relied on high-throughput TCR beta sequencing. The number of typed donors differed by locus: about 629-640 for A, B, C, DRB1 and DQB1; approximately 530 for DQA1; about 600 for DPA1; and roughly 470 for DPB1. Besides the first cohort of some 670 subjects, a separate validation cohort made up of roughly 120 different subjects was used. The study used immunosequencing to profile the T cell repertoires of 600 to 850 subjects and linked those repertoires to cytomegalovirus serostatus. The study was designed to test whether signatures of past pathogen exposure could be identified by cataloging public T cell receptors. Every repertoire in the discovery cohort had been generated on one and the same sequencing platform. To predict cytomegalovirus infection status, the study combined high-throughput TCR immunosequencing, statistical association of individual TCRs with disease status, and machine learning. HLA typing included class I and class II loci at four-digit resolution. Among almost 400 genotyped donors of the cohort, an average of approximately 250,000 unique TCR beta nucleotide sequences were sequenced per donor, around 18% of them non-productive. Genome-wide SNP genotypes for about 65% of the 666 donors were used in a later genetic analysis, which treated that subset as a discovery cohort. Of the 350 to 450 genotyped donors, approximately 82% fell in the genetic ancestry cluster associated with self-reported Caucasian donors. Roughly 300 gigabases of sequencing data and around 88 million unique TCR sequences made up an early release that covered approximately 650 HLA-typed donors. Because of strong linkage in the cohort, roughly five DR-DQ haplotypes were treated as single units for association and clustering. Donor age, sex, ethnicity and CMV serostatus were compiled together with the repertoire data. A later analysis re-examined previously published TCR beta repertoires from around 670 donors and added high-resolution HLA genotyping to investigate patterns of TCR occurrence. Rather than drawing on any new phenotypic data, the later analysis identified candidate immune exposures from TCR beta sequences and the way those sequences occurred across donors.

Library prep was done by the immunoSEQ multiplex PCR assay. For the multiplex PCR, a mixture combining 60 forward primers for TCR Vbeta segments and 13 reverse primers for TCR Jbeta segments was used. The CDR3 region of rearranged TCR beta genes was amplified from genomic DNA with a multiplex PCR assay. The amplified TCR beta libraries were sequenced on the Illumina HiSeq System as 87-base-pair reads. On the authors' methods: A later analysis tallied around 82 million unique TCR beta chains across the 700 or so repertoires, and some 10 million of those chains were shared by two or more donors. A nearest-neighbor algorithm error-corrected the raw reads and collapsed the reads into unique sequences, merging closely related sequences to remove PCR and sequencing errors. CDR3 sequences were aligned to IMGT reference sequences to assign V, D and J gene segments. For a sequence to be retained, a match of at least six nucleotides to both a V gene segment and a J gene segment was required. Rearrangements were classified as productive when the CDR3 lacked stop codons and remained in frame with V and J, and all other rearrangements were classified as non-productive. CDR3 was defined according to IMGT convention as the region running from the second conserved V-encoded cysteine to the conserved J-encoded phenylalanine. Sequences without an unambiguous match to a single V gene segment were excluded from the earlier analysis of 587 of the donors. In an earlier analysis of 587 of the donors, V segments were called functional above 56.7% productive rearrangements and were called segregating when the between-donor standard deviation exceeded 5%. A statistical classification framework was developed to diagnose cytomegalovirus status using the catalog of TCR beta chain sequences. A later analysis assigned V and J genes by comparing TCR nucleotide sequences with IMGT/GENE-DB human TR gene sequences. Using the TCRdist pipeline, a later analysis assigned CDR3 sequences along with most-parsimonious VDJ recombination scenarios. A later analysis defined each TCR beta chain by its CDR3 amino acid sequence plus V-gene family, and excluded reads lacking a unique V-gene family. To address suspected cross-contamination and a sequencing artifact, a later analysis removed a few hundred highly shared, low-generation-probability nucleotide sequences. In a later analysis, a clonal expansion index was calculated for each public chain from normalized within-repertoire ranks of inferred template counts. A later analysis computed generation probabilities with a VDJ recombination model fitted to out-of-frame rearrangements, and checked the results against IGoR. In a later analysis, TCR-TCR, TCR-HLA and TCR-CMV co-occurrence was scored with hypergeometric tests, and a repertoire-size bias correction was applied to TCR pairs. In a later analysis, false discovery rates were estimated by permuting HLA or CMV assignments 20 times. In a later analysis, co-occurring TCRs were grouped using DBSCAN, and TCRdist sequence similarity was added for clustering within HLA-allele-positive subsets. Co-occurrence clustering excluded repertoires with fewer than 30,000 or more than 120,000 public chains, plus five with anomalous nucleotide sharing. TCRdb limited this immuneACCESS table to in-frame rearrangements with V and J called. A share of clones is missing; checked studies link under half to unresolved V genes, and the rest is unexplained. That table supplies the V and J calls and clone size; D and trimming were determined from the DNA. The sample table records about 200,000 clones; approximately 70% of these occur just once. The ten top clones hold roughly 2.5% of the sample.

The germline V and J ends show losses of 6 bases and 5 bases respectively, and no gene match explains 6 bases of the junction. CDR1 and CDR2, looked up from the germline V gene, are MNHNS and SASEGT. The CDR3 measures 14 amino acids from cysteine to phenylalanine. Only the CDR3 region is kept as DNA, spanning 42 bases read in frame from base 1. The cohort consisted of 650 to 850 healthy bone marrow donors. At the time of sampling, all cohort members were nominally healthy, though unrecorded immune exposures were likely present. The donor tested CMV seropositive and was one of the 289 seropositive cohort members. Every donor gave a peripheral blood sample, and the peripheral blood mononuclear cells from that sample were used for TCR beta sequencing. Genomic DNA extraction from the blood cell samples was performed with the Qiagen DNeasy Blood Extraction Kit. What the work shows at the level of the full study, not this receptor alone: This cohort had only TCR beta chains sequenced, and the lack of alpha or paired-chain data limited which features could be detected. Linkage disequilibrium might explain the correlated functional status among segregating V segments, but an unknown experimental factor could not be excluded. Because the 87-base-pair reads could not distinguish some IMGT-functional V segments, including TRBV6-2 and TRBV6-3, those segments were excluded. The classifier was reported to diagnose cytomegalovirus status with high specificity and sensitivity in both the original and validation cohorts. Compared with the approximately 670-donor mean, donors in an Asian-associated ancestry cluster had fewer N-insertions in productive TCRs, according to a later genetic analysis. HLA typing was unavailable for some donors at each locus, so association tests used only the typed subset. In a later analysis, several top co-occurrence clusters were reported to appear linked to parvovirus B19, influenza, CMV and Epstein-Barr virus. The study gave a list of roughly 150 TCR beta chains associated with cytomegalovirus. A further reported finding was that TCR beta sequences accurately predicted the HLA-A and HLA-B alleles for most subjects in the first cohort. At a false discovery rate of 0.05, a later analysis linked 15,000 to 20,000 TCR beta sequences to specific HLA alleles. When HLA alleles, especially DR and DQ, strongly co-occurred, TCR associations were difficult to assign to individual alleles. In an earlier analysis of 500 to 650 of the donors, most TCR beta V segments appeared in productive rearrangements about 90% or about 30% of the time, broadly matching IMGT annotations. Sequencing depth was assumed to be roughly uniform across donors in the presence/absence analyses, though that assumption may not hold. Most CMV-associated TCR beta chains appeared to be HLA-restricted in a later analysis, and the HLA associations seemed to be driven largely by CMV exposure. A later analysis found that TCR association rates varied across HLA loci, with DRB1 alleles showing the most associated TCRs and HLA-C alleles the fewest. Immune exposure information for the cohort was limited to CMV serostatus. An association between a missense DCLRE1C variant and V-gene and J-gene trimming of TCR beta chains was found in a later genetic analysis and replicated in an independent cohort. It was suggested by the authors that the approach could potentially be generalized to other disease states and immunological phenotypes. While some public TCRs were present in many individuals, most TCR sequences turned up only very rarely across donors. In vitro tests confirmed that a few of the cytomegalovirus-associated TCR beta chains recognize cytomegalovirus antigens. A cluster of highly shared sequence variants was judged likely to represent a technical artifact of the sequencing pipeline. In a later analysis, HLA-associated TCR beta chains were found to be more clonally expanded and to have lower generation probabilities than equally common non-associated chains. Because counts were too low, roughly 17 rarely observed V segments, including chromosome 9 orphons, were left out of the earlier analysis of a few hundred of the donors.

Regarding this clone: Its antigen specificity is not known. Per-base quality was not reported, and no clone a single base away is much larger than it.

Rearrangement joined TRBV6-1 to TRBJ1-1; TRBD1 aligns with 10 central bases. The TCR comes from a man aged 40-49 years in good health and CMV-seropositive. The sequenced sample consisted of PBMCs. The DNA is as follows: TGTGCCAGCAGATCGACAGGGGGCCAAACTGAAGCTTTCTTT. Its translation reads: CASRSTGGQTEAFF.